This TCR beta chain was captured in a study of blood T cell repertoires in COVID-19. In the study overall: T cells, B-cell-depleted T cells, or PBMCs provided the cDNA or gDNA that served as material.

Libraries were prepared by immunoSEQ multiplex PCR; TCRdb keeps only in-frame clonotypes and omits some of them. The table has roughly 200,000 clones, around 90% seen once. The source is a man aged 35-49 years with active or convalescent COVID-19. Specimen: peripheral blood.

CDR3 protein: CASRGSAKNIQYF. The DNA of the CDR3 is TGTGCCAGCCGGGGATCGGCCAAAAACATTCAGTACTTC. The gene calls are TRBV3-1 (or the pseudogene TRBV3-2) and TRBJ2-4; D may be TRBD2 (5 bases). Trimming stripped 8 bases from V and 1 base from J, with 9 bases between. CDR1 is LGHDT and CDR2 is YNNKEL in the germline V gene (reference sequence). This CDR3 comprises 13 residues.